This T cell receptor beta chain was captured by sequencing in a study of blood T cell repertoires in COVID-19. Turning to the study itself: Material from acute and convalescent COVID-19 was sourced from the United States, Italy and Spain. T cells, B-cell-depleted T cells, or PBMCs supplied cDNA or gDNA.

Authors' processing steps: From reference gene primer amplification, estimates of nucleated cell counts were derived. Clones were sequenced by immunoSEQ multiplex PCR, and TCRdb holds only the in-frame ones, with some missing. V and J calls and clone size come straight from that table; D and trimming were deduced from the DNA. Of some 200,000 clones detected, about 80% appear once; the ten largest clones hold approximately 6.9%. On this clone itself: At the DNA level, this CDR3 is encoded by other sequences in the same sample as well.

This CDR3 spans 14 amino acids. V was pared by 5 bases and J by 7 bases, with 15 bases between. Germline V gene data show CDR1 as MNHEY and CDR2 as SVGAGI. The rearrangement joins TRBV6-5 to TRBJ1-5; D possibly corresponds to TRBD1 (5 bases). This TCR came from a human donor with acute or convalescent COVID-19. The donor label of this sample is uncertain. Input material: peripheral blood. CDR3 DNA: TGTGCCAGCAGTCTCGGGCAGGGAGGACAGCCCCAGCATTTT. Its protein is CASSLGQGGQPQHF.